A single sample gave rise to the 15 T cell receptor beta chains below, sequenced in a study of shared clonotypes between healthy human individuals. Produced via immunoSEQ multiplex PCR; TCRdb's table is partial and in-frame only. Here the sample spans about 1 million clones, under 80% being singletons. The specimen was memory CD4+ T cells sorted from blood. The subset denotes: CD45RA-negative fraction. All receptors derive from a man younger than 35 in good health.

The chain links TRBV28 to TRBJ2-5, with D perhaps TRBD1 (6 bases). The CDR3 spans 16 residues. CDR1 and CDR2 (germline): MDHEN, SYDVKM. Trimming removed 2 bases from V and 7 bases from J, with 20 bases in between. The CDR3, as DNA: TGTGCCAGCAGTTTAGAAGGACAGTGGAGTTCGGGGACCCAGTACTTC. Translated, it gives CASSLEGQWSSGTQYF.

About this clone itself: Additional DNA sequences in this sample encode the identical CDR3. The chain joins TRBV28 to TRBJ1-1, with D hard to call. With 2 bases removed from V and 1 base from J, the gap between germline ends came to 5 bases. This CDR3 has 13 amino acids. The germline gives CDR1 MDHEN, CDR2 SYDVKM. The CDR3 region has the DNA TGTGCCAGCAGTTTAATCCGGAACACTGAAGCTTTCTTT. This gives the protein CASSLIRNTEAFF. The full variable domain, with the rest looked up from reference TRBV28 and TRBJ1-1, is DVKVTQSSRYLVKRTGEKVFLECVQDMDHENMFWYRQDPGLGLRLIYFSYDVKMKEKGDIPEGYSVSREKKERFSLILESASTNQTSMYLCASSLIRNTEAFFGQGTRLTVV.

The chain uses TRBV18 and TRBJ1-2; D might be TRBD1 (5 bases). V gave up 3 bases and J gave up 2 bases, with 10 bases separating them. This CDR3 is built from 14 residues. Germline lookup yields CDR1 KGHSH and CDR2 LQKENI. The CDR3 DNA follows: TGTGCCAGCTCACCCCAGGGAGGCAACTATGGCTACACCTTC. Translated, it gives CASSPQGGNYGYTF.

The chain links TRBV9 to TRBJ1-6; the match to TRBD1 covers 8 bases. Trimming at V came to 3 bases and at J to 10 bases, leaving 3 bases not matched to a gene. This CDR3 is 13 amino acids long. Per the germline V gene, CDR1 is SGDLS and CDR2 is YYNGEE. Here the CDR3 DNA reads TGTGCCAGCAGCGGACAGGGGTCATCACCCCTCCACTTT. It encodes CASSGQGSSPLHF.

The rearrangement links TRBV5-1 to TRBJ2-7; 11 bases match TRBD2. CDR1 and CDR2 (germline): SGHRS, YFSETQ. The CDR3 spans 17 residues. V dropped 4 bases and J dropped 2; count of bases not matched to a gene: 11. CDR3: CASSQFPSSGGTYEQYF. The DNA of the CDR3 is TGCGCCAGCAGCCAATTTCCTTCTAGCGGGGGGACCTACGAGCAGTACTTC.

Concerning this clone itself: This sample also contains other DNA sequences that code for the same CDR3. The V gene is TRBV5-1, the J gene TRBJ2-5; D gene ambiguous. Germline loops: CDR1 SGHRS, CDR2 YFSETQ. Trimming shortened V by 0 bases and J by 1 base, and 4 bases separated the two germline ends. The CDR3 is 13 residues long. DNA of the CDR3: TGCGCCAGCAGCTTGGCGGTCCAAGAGACCCAGTACTTC. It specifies CASSLAVQETQYF.

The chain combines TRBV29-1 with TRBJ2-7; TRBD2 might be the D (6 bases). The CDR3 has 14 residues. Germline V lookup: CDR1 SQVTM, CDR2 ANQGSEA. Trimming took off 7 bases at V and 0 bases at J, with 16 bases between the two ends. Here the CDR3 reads CSALGQAGSYEQYF. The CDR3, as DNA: TGCAGCGCCTTGGGCCAAGCGGGCTCCTACGAGCAGTACTTC.

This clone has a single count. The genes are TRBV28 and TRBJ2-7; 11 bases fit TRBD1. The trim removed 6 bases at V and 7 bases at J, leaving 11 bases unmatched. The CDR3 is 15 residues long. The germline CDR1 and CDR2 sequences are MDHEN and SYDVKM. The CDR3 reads CASSPPGTGGWEQYF. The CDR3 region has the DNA TGTGCCAGCAGCCCCCCGGGGACAGGGGGGTGGGAGCAGTACTTC.

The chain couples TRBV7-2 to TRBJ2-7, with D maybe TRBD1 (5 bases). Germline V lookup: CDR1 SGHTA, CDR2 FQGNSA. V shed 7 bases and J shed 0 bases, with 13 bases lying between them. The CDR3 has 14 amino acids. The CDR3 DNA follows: TGTGCCAGCACTACAGGCCCGAACTCCTACGAGCAGTACTTC. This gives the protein CASTTGPNSYEQYF.

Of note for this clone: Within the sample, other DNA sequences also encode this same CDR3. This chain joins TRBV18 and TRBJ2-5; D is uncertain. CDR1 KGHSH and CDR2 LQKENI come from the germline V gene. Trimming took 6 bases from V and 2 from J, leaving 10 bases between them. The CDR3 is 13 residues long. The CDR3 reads CASSRFRQETQYF. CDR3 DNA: TGTGCCAGCTCCCGTTTTAGGCAAGAGACCCAGTACTTC.

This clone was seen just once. In DNA form, the CDR3 reads TGTGCCAGCTCCATTAGGGCCAACGTCCTGACTTTC. Its translation: CASSIRANVLTF. The chain links TRBV6-6 to TRBJ2-6; D unclear. Germline CDR1 reads MNHNY; CDR2 reads SVGAGI (reference sequence). The CDR3 contains 12 residues. V shed 8 bases and J shed 5 bases, with 7 bases lying between them.

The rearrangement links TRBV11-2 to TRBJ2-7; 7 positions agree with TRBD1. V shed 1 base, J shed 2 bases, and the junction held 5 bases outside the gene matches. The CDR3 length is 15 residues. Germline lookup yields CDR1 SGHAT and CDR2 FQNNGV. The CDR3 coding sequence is TGTGCCAGCAGCTTAGTCGGACAGGTCCCCTACGAGCAGTACTTC. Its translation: CASSLVGQVPYEQYF.

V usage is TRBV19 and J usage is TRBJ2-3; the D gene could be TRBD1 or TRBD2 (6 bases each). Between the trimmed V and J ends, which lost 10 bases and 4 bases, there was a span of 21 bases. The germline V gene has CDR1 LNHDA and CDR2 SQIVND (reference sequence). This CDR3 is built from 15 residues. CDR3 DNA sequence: TGTGCCACCAGAGGAGGGGGGCGGTGGTCAGATACGCAGTATTTT. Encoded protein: CATRGGGRWSDTQYF.

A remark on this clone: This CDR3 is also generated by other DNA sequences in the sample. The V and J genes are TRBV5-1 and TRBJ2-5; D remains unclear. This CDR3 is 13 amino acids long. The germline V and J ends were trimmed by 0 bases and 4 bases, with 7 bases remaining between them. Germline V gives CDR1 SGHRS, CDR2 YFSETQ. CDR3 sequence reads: CASSLGSGETQYF. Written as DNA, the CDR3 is TGCGCCAGCAGCTTGGGGTCAGGAGAGACCCAGTACTTC.

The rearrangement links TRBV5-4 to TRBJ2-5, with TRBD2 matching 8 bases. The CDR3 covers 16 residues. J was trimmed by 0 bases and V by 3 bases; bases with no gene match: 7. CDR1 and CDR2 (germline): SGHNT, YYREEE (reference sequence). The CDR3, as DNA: TGTGCCAGCAGCTCCCCCCGGGAGGGAAACCAAGAGACCCAGTACTTC. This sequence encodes CASSSPREGNQETQYF.